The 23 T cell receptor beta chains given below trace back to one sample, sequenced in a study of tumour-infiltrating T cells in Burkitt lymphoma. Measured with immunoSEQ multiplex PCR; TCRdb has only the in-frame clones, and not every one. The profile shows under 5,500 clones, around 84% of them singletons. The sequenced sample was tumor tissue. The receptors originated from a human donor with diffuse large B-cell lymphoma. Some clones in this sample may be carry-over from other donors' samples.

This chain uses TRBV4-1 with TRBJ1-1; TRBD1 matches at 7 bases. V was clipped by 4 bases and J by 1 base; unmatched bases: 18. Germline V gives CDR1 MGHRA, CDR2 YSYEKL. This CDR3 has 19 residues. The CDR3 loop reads CASSRGLGTVFMRNTEAFF. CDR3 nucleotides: TGCGCCAGCAGCCGCGGGTTGGGGACAGTCTTTATGCGGAACACTGAAGCTTTCTTT.

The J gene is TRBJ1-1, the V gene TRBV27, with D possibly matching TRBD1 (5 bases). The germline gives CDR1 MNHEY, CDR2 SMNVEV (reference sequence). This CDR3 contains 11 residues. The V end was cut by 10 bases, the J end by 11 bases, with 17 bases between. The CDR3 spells CATPEGRGAFF. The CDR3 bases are TGTGCCACCCCCGAGGGCCGGGGGGCTTTCTTT.

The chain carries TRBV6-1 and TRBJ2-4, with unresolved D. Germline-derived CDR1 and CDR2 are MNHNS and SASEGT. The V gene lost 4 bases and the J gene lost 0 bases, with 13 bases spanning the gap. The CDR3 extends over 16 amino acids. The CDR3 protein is CASSGTAILAKNIQYF. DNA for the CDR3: TGTGCCAGCAGTGGTACAGCGATTCTAGCCAAAAACATTCAGTACTTC.

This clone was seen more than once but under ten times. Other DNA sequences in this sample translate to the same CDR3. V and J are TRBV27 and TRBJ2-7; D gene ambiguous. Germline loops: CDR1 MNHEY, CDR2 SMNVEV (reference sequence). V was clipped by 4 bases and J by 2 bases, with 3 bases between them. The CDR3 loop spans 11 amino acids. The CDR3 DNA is TGTGCCAGCAGTTCCACCTACGAGCAGTACTTC. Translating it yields CASSSTYEQYF.

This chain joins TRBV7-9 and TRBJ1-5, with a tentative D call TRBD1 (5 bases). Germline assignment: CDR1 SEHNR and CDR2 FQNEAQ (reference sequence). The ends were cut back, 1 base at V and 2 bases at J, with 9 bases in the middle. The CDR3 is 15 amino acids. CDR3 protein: CASSLGGIGNQPQHF. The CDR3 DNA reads TGTGCCAGCAGCTTAGGGGGGATTGGCAATCAGCCCCAGCATTTT.

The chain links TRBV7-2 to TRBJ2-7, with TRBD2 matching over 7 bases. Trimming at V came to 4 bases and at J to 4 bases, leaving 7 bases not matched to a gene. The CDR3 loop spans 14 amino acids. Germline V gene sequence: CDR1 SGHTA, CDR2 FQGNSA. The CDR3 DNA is TGTGCCAGCAGCTCCACCTTGGGGGGGTACGAGCAGTACTTC. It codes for CASSSTLGGYEQYF.

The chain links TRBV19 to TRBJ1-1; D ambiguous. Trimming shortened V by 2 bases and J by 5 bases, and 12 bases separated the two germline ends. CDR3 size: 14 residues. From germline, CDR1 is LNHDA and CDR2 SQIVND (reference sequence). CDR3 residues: CASSITPFTTEAFF. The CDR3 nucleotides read TGTGCCAGTAGTATAACCCCCTTTACGACTGAAGCTTTCTTT. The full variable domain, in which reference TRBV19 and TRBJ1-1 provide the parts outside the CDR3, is DGGITQSPKYLFRKEGQNVTLSCEQNLNHDAMYWYRQDPGQGLRLIYYSQIVNDFQKGDIAEGYSVSREKKESFPLTVTSAQKNPTAFYLCASSITPFTTEAFFGQGTRLTVV.

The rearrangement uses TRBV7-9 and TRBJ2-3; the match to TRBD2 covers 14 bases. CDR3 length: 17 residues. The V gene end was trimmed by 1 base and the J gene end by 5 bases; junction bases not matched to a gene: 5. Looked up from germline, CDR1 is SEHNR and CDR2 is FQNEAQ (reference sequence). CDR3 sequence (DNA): TGTGCCAGCAGCTTAGGGACTAGCGGGGGGCGGGTAGATACGCAGTATTTT. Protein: CASSLGTSGGRVDTQYF.

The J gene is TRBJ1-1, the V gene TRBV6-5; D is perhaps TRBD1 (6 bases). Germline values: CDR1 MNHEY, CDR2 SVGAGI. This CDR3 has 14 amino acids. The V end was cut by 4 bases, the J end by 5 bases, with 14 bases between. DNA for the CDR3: TGTGCCAGCAGTTTCAGGGGTGACAGGACTGAAGCTTTCTTT. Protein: CASSFRGDRTEAFF.

In DNA form, the CDR3 reads TGTGCCAGCAGCTCTCTCCGGGACAATCGGGCCGGGGAGCTGTTTTTT. It is translated as CASSSLRDNRAGELFF. This sequence joins TRBV14 and TRBJ2-2, with D possibly TRBD1 on 6 matching bases. This CDR3 contains 16 residues. Trimming pared 5 bases from V and 6 bases from J, leaving 19 bases between. Germline lookup yields CDR1 SGHDN and CDR2 FVKESK.

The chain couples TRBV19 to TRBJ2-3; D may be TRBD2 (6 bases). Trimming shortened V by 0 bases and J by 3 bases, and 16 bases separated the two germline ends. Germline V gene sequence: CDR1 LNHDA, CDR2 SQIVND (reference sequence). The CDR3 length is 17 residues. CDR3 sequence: CASSIDLSGDGTDTQYF. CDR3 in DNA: TGTGCCAGTAGTATAGACCTTAGCGGAGACGGGACAGATACGCAGTATTTT.

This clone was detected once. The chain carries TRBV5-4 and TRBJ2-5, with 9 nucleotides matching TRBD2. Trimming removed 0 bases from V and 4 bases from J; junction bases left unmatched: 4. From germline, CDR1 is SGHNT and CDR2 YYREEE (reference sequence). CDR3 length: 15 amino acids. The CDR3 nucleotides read TGTGCCAGCAGCTTGGGTCTTAGCGGGGGAGAGACCCAGTACTTC. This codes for CASSLGLSGGETQYF.

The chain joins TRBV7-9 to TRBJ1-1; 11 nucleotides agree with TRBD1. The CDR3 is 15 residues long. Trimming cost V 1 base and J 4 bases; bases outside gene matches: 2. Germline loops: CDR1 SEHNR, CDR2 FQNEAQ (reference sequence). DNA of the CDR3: TGTGCCAGCAGCTTAGAGGGGACAGGGGGCACTGAAGCTTTCTTT. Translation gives CASSLEGTGGTEAFF. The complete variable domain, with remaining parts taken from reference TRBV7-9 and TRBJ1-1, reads DTGVSQNPRHKITKRGQNVTFRCDPISEHNRLYWYRQTLGQGPEFLTYFQNEAQLEKSRLLSDRFSAERPKGSFSTLEIQRTEQGDSAMYLCASSLEGTGGTEAFFGQGTRLTVV.

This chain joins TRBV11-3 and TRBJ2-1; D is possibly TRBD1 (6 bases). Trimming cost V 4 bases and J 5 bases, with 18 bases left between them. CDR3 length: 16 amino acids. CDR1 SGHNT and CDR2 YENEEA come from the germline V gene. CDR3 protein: CASSSSPGQPNNEQFF. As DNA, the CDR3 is TGTGCCAGCAGCTCTTCCCCGGGACAACCGAACAATGAGCAGTTCTTC.

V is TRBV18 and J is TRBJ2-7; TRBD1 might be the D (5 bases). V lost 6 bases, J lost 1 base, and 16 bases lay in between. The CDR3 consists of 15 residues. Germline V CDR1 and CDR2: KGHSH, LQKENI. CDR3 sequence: CASSHRQMRSYEQYF. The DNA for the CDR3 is TGTGCCAGCTCTCACAGACAGATGAGGTCCTACGAGCAGTACTTC.

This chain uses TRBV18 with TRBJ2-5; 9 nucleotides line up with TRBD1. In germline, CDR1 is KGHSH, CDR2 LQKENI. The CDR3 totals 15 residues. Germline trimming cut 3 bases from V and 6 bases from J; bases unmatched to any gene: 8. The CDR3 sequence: CASSPPGTGSKTQYF. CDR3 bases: TGTGCCAGCTCACCCCCCGGGACAGGGTCGAAGACCCAGTACTTC.

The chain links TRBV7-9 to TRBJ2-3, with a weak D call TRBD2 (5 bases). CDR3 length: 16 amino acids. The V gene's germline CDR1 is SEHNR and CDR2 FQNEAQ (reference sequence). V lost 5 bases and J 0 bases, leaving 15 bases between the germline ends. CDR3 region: CASSPLARTSTDTQYF. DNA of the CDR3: TGTGCCAGCAGCCCTCTAGCTCGGACTAGCACAGATACGCAGTATTTT.

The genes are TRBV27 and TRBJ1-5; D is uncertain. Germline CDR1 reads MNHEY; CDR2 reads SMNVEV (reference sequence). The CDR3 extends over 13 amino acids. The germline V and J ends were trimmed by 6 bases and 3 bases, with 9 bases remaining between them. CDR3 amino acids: CASRPGYNQPQHF. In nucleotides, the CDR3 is TGTGCCAGCAGACCAGGATACAATCAGCCCCAGCATTTT.

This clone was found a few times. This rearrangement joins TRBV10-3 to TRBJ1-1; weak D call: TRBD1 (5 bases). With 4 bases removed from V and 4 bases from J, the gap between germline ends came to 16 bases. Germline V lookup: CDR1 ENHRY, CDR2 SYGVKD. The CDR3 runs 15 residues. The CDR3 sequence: CAISAYEGGGTEAFF. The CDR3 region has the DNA TGTGCCATCAGTGCGTATGAGGGCGGGGGCACTGAAGCTTTCTTT.

The CDR3 nucleotides are TGCGCCAGCAGCCAAGATACGGGGCAGAATAATTCACCCCTCCACTTT. This encodes CASSQDTGQNNSPLHF. The chain links TRBV4-1 to TRBJ1-6; a weak D match, TRBD1 (5 bases). Germline assignment: CDR1 MGHRA and CDR2 YSYEKL. V lost 0 bases, J lost 5 bases, and 11 bases lay in between. The CDR3 consists of 16 residues.

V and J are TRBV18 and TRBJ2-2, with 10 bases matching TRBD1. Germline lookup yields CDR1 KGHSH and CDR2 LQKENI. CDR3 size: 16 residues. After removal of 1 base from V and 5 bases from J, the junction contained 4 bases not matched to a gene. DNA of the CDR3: TGTGCCAGCTCACCACGAAAGGGACAGGGGACCGGGGAGCTGTTTTTT. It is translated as CASSPRKGQGTGELFF.

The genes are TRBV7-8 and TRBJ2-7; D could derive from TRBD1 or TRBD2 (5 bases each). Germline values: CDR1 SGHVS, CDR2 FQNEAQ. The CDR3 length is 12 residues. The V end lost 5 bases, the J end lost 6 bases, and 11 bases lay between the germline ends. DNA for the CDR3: TGTGCCAGCAGCATCCGGGGCCCCGAGCAGTACTTC. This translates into CASSIRGPEQYF.

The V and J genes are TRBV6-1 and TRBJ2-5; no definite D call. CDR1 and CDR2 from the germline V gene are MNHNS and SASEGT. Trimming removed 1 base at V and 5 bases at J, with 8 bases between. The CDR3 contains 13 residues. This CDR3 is CASSEVGQETQYF. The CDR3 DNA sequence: TGTGCCAGCAGTGAAGTCGGTCAGGAGACCCAGTACTTC.